This T cell receptor (beta chain) derives from a study of blood T cell repertoires in COVID-19. Study details: The United States, Italy and Spain provided the acute and convalescent COVID-19 samples. PBMCs, B-cell-depleted T cells, or T cells were the source of the cDNA or gDNA that made up the material.

Germline loops: CDR1 SGDLS, CDR2 YYNGEE. The CDR3 runs to 14 residues. J lost 7 bases, V lost 0 bases, and 1 base had no gene match. Original methodology: Scientists estimated how many nucleated cells there were by amplifying reference gene primers. Assay: immunoSEQ multiplex PCR; the TCRdb copy retains only in-frame clones and omits some. That table furnishes V, J and clone size, whereas the DNA furnished D and trimming. The sample yields roughly 72,000 clones, 90% seen once. Input material: peripheral blood. The chain carries TRBV9 and TRBJ2-1, with TRBD2 identical over 10 bases. The sequence derives from a human donor in a cohort sampled during active COVID-19. The CDR3 sequence: CASSVALAGNEQFF. The DNA of the CDR3 is TGTGCCAGCAGCGTAGCACTAGCGGGAAATGAGCAGTTCTTC.